This section outlines one T cell receptor (beta chain) sequence together with its context. Its target is not known. The PCR employed 60 Vbeta primers together with 13 Jbeta primers. Clones were read by immunoSEQ multiplex PCR, and TCRdb kept only the in-frame ones, dropping some. Among about 140,000 clones listed, roughly 82% were seen once. This record comes from a study of cytomegalovirus exposure and HLA in healthy donors. Study observations and caveats: In a later analysis, several top co-occurrence clusters appeared linked to parvovirus B19, influenza, CMV and Epstein-Barr virus.

The sample consisted of PBMCs. This receptor was identified in a man aged 18 to 30 in good health and CMV-seropositive.

The CDR3 coding sequence is TGTGCCAGCAGCTTCCGGGACAGGGACAATGAGCAGTTCTTC. Its protein product is CASSFRDRDNEQFF. The V gene is TRBV5-4, the J gene TRBJ2-1, with 9 bases that match TRBD1. The CDR3 has 14 residues. Trimming at V came to 2 bases and at J to 5 bases, leaving 2 bases not matched to a gene. Germline V gives CDR1 SGHNT, CDR2 YYREEE (reference sequence).